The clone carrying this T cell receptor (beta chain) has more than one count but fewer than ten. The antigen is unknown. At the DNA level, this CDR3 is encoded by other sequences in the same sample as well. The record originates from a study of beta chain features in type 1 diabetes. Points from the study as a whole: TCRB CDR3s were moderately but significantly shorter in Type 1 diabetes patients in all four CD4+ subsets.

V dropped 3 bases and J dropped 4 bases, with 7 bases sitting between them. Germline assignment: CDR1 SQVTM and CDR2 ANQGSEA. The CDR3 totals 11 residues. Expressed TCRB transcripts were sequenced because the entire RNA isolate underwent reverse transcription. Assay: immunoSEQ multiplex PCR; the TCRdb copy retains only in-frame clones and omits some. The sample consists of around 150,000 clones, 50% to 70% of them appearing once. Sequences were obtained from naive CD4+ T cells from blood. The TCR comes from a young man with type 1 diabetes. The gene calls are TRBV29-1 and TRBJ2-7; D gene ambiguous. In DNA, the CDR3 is TGCAGCGTTGAGGGCGATTACGAGCAGTACTTC. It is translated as CSVEGDYEQYF.